These 21 T cell receptor beta chains came from one sample sequenced in a study of blood T cells in healthy people across ages. PCR was performed a second time for about 6 to 12 cycles using a sample-barcoded 5' primer and a J-beta primer mix. TCRdb re-called the 5' RACE reads through MiXCR, storing one row per CDR3 protein. The sample has just over 1 million distinct CDR3 sequences; 40% to 55% are singletons. The sequenced sample was blood. The receptors derive from an older woman in good health.

The rearrangement joins TRBV24-1 to TRBJ2-1; D remains unclear. Trimming removed 2 bases at V and 3 bases at J, with 10 bases between. CDR1 and CDR2 (germline): KGHDR, SFDVKD. CDR3 length equals 15 residues. The CDR3: CATSDSSTVYNEQFF. CDR3 in DNA: TGTGCCACCAGTGATTCGTCGACGGTCTACAATGAGCAGTTCTTC.

Of note for this clonotype: Its ends do not fully match the called genes, so a read error is possible. The rearrangement joins TRBV6-1 to TRBJ2-3; TRBD1 is a possible D gene (9 bases). Per germline, CDR1 MNHNS and CDR2 SASEGT. This CDR3 region has 17 residues. The CDR3 reads CASSEYSGTGTTDTRYF. The CDR3 region has the DNA TGTGCCAGCAGTGAATATAGCGGGACAGGGACCACAGATACGCGGTATTTT.

This clonotype was observed a few times. The chain joins TRBV20-1 to TRBJ1-4; D remains ambiguous. Between the trimmed V and J ends, which lost 2 bases and 6 bases, there was a span of 10 bases. CDR3 size: 13 residues. Germline V gene lookup returns CDR1 DFQATT and CDR2 SNEGSKA (reference sequence). The CDR3 loop reads CSARRAADEKLFF. The DNA of the CDR3 is TGCAGTGCTAGACGGGCAGCGGATGAAAAACTGTTTTTT.

This clonotype appeared once. J is TRBJ2-5 and V is TRBV20-1, with D unclear. Germline loops: CDR1 DFQATT, CDR2 SNEGSKA (reference sequence). The CDR3 contains 14 residues. Trimming stripped 6 bases from V and 1 base from J, with 15 bases between. CDR3 bases: TGCAGTGCCCCCCGGCCCCGGACCCAAGAGACCCAGTACTTC. The encoded protein is CSAPRPRTQETQYF.

The genes are TRBV28 and TRBJ2-3, with TRBD1 as a possible D gene (7 bases). The CDR3 is 18 residues long. V lost 3 bases and J lost 2, with 21 bases in between. CDR1 is MDHEN, CDR2 SYDVKM, per germline. The DNA for the CDR3 is TGTGCCAGCAGTTTCAGAGGGGGCGACGGAGGGAACACAGATACGCAGTATTTT. This translates into CASSFRGGDGGNTDTQYF.

The chain links TRBV20-1 to TRBJ1-5, with D maybe TRBD1 (5 bases). Germline assignment: CDR1 DFQATT and CDR2 SNEGSKA (reference sequence). The CDR3 spans 11 residues. The DNA of the CDR3 is TGCAGCGCCCAGGGTGGTCAGCCCCAGCATTTT. This translates into CSAQGGQPQHF.

This clonotype appeared many times. The gene calls are TRBV3-1 and TRBJ1-2; TRBD1 matches at 9 bases. J lost 8 bases, V lost 5 bases, and 3 bases had no gene match. Germline loops: CDR1 LGHDT, CDR2 YNNKEL (reference sequence). The CDR3 runs to 12 residues. The CDR3 spells CASSRDRVGYTF. As DNA, the CDR3 is TGTGCCAGCAGCAGGGACAGGGTCGGCTACACCTTC.

There are a few counts of this clonotype. The chain couples TRBV12-3 or TRBV12-4 to TRBJ2-5, with D perhaps matching TRBD2 (6 bases). The CDR3 spans 14 residues. Between the trimmed V and J ends, which lost 5 bases and 5 bases, there was a span of 15 bases. The CDR3 sequence: CASSTPGGVETQYF. CDR3 bases: TGTGCCAGCAGTACCCCCGGAGGGGTTGAGACCCAGTACTTC.

This clonotype was counted only a few times. This rearrangement joins TRBV20-1 to TRBJ2-3; 9 nucleotides match TRBD1. Trimming cost V 5 bases and J 2 bases; bases outside gene matches: 5. This CDR3 region has 14 residues. Germline V gene lookup returns CDR1 DFQATT and CDR2 SNEGSKA (reference sequence). The CDR3 protein is CSALGQGITDTQYF. In nucleotides, the CDR3 is TGCAGTGCTCTCGGACAGGGGATCACAGATACGCAGTATTTT.

The chain employs TRBV11-2 and TRBJ2-5, with D perhaps matching TRBD2 (6 bases). The CDR3 is 15 residues long. Germline assignment: CDR1 SGHAT and CDR2 FQNNGV. V was clipped by 0 bases and J by 9 bases, with 17 bases between them. The CDR3 nucleotides are TGTGCCAGCAGCTTAGAGCGACTAACCGGGGAGGCCCAGTACTTC. It specifies CASSLERLTGEAQYF.

The rearrangement joins TRBV24-1 to TRBJ2-3; D remains unclear. CDR3 length equals 13 residues. CDR1 is KGHDR, CDR2 SFDVKD, per germline. With 2 bases removed from V and 6 bases from J, the gap between germline ends came to 8 bases. The CDR3 loop reads CATSDWGSDTQYF. The CDR3 nucleotides are TGTGCCACCAGTGATTGGGGATCGGATACGCAGTATTTT.

This clonotype occurred a few times. This chain joins TRBV12-3 or TRBV12-4 and TRBJ2-1; weak D call: TRBD2 (6 bases). This CDR3 contains 17 residues. Between the trimmed V and J ends, which lost 1 base and 0 bases, there was a span of 13 bases. This CDR3 reads CASSLVVAVSSYNEQFF. The CDR3 nucleotides are TGTGCCAGCAGTTTAGTGGTAGCGGTGAGCTCCTACAATGAGCAGTTCTTC.

This chain joins TRBV5-1 and TRBJ2-3, with no clear D. The length of the CDR3 is 15 residues. Germline V CDR1 and CDR2: SGHRS, YFSETQ. V was trimmed by 0 bases and J by 0 bases, leaving 8 bases between them. The CDR3 sequence: CASSLGVTSTDTQYF. CDR3 DNA sequence: TGCGCCAGCAGCTTGGGCGTGACCAGCACAGATACGCAGTATTTT.

This clonotype was counted only a few times. This sequence joins TRBV2 and TRBJ2-6; D gene ambiguous. With 3 bases removed from V and 4 bases from J, the gap between germline ends came to 10 bases. This CDR3 contains 15 residues. Looked up from germline, CDR1 is SNHLY and CDR2 is FYNNEI. The CDR3 spells CASSETQPGANVLTF. CDR3 nucleotides: TGTGCCAGCAGTGAGACCCAGCCAGGGGCCAACGTCCTGACTTTC.

The CDR3 spells CASSRGSNEQYF. The CDR3 bases are TGTGCCAGCAGCAGGGGGTCCAACGAGCAGTACTTC. The V call is TRBV12-3 or TRBV12-4, the J call TRBJ2-7; 7 nucleotides agree with TRBD1. This CDR3 contains 12 residues. With V trimmed by 6 bases and J by 5 bases, 4 bases remained unmatched.

A word on this clonotype: A junction boundary mismatches the germline segment, possibly from a read error. The rearrangement joins TRBV7-9 to TRBJ2-7; D perhaps matches TRBD2 (5 bases). Germline assignment: CDR1 SEHNR and CDR2 FQNEAQ (reference sequence). This CDR3 spans 13 amino acids. This CDR3 reads CASSHGGAYERYF. CDR3 DNA: TGTGCCAGCAGCCACGGAGGAGCCTACGAGCGGTACTTC.

The genes are TRBV20-1 and TRBJ2-3, with 7 bases lining up with TRBD2. There are 15 residues in the CDR3. Germline V CDR1 and CDR2: DFQATT, SNEGSKA (reference sequence). The V gene end was trimmed by 1 base and the J gene end by 4 bases; junction bases not matched to a gene: 8. CDR3 sequence reads: CSARGPAGLSDTQYF. CDR3 nucleotide sequence: TGCAGTGCTAGAGGGCCAGCGGGATTGTCAGATACGCAGTATTTT.

CDR3: CASSLGRGSDGYTF. CDR3 sequence (DNA): TGCGCCAGCAGCTTGGGCAGGGGATCGGATGGCTACACCTTC. The genes are TRBV5-1 and TRBJ1-2; D is possibly TRBD1 (6 bases). V lost 0 bases and J 6 bases, leaving 12 bases between the germline ends. The CDR3 loop spans 14 amino acids. Germline lookup yields CDR1 SGHRS and CDR2 YFSETQ.

The chain employs TRBV6-1 and TRBJ2-3; D not certain. Trimming cost V 1 base and J 2 bases, with 13 bases left between them. The CDR3 sequence is 16 residues long. Germline-derived CDR1 and CDR2 are MNHNS and SASEGT. The CDR3 is CASSEGGWTNTDTQYF. The CDR3 DNA is TGTGCCAGCAGTGAAGGTGGGTGGACCAACACAGATACGCAGTATTTT.

V and J are TRBV24-1 and TRBJ2-7, with TRBD1 as a possible D gene (7 bases). The germline V and J ends were trimmed by 3 bases and 5 bases, with 22 bases remaining between them. Germline V gives CDR1 KGHDR, CDR2 SFDVKD. The CDR3 totals 17 residues. CDR3 sequence reads: CATSDPLTQGGSDEQYF. In DNA form, the CDR3 reads TGTGCCACCAGTGATCCCCTGACCCAGGGGGGATCGGACGAGCAGTACTTC.

CDR3 amino acids: CASSSPPANYQETQYF. The CDR3 DNA reads as TGTGCCAGCAGTTCCCCGCCGGCGAACTACCAAGAGACCCAGTACTTC. The rearrangement joins TRBV7-3 to TRBJ2-5; no firm D call. CDR1 is SGHTA, CDR2 FQGTGA, per germline. V lost 6 bases to trimming and J lost 0 bases, with 17 bases between them. CDR3 length: 16 residues.